The T cell receptor (beta chain) under discussion was sequenced for a study of blood T cells in healthy people across ages. Germline V gene data show CDR1 as SGHDT and CDR2 as YYEEEE. V gave up 4 bases and J gave up 6 bases, with 10 bases separating them. CDR3 length equals 12 residues. Donors gave around 10 milliliters of peripheral blood apiece. Isolating PBMCs gave at least 6 million of these cells per sample. Findings and caveats of the study: Versus aged donors, long-lived donors had higher diversity and more naive CD4+ cells. A strong correlation between TCR beta diversity and naive T cell percentage was seen.

With a J-beta primer mix and a sample-barcoded 5' primer, a second PCR ran roughly 6 to 11 cycles. Each CDR3 protein is one row after TCRdb ran MiXCR on the 5' RACE reads. The repertoire holds 650,000 to 1,000,000 distinct CDR3 sequences, roughly 34% seen once, with 13% in the top ten. This clonotype was counted only a few times. No antigen is known for it. The clonotype originates from a man younger than 35 in good health. The material sequenced was blood. The rearrangement joins TRBV5-6 to TRBJ1-2; D is unresolved. CDR3 DNA sequence: TGTGCCAGCAGCCCGACAAGGAATGGCTACACCTTC. It translates to CASSPTRNGYTF.